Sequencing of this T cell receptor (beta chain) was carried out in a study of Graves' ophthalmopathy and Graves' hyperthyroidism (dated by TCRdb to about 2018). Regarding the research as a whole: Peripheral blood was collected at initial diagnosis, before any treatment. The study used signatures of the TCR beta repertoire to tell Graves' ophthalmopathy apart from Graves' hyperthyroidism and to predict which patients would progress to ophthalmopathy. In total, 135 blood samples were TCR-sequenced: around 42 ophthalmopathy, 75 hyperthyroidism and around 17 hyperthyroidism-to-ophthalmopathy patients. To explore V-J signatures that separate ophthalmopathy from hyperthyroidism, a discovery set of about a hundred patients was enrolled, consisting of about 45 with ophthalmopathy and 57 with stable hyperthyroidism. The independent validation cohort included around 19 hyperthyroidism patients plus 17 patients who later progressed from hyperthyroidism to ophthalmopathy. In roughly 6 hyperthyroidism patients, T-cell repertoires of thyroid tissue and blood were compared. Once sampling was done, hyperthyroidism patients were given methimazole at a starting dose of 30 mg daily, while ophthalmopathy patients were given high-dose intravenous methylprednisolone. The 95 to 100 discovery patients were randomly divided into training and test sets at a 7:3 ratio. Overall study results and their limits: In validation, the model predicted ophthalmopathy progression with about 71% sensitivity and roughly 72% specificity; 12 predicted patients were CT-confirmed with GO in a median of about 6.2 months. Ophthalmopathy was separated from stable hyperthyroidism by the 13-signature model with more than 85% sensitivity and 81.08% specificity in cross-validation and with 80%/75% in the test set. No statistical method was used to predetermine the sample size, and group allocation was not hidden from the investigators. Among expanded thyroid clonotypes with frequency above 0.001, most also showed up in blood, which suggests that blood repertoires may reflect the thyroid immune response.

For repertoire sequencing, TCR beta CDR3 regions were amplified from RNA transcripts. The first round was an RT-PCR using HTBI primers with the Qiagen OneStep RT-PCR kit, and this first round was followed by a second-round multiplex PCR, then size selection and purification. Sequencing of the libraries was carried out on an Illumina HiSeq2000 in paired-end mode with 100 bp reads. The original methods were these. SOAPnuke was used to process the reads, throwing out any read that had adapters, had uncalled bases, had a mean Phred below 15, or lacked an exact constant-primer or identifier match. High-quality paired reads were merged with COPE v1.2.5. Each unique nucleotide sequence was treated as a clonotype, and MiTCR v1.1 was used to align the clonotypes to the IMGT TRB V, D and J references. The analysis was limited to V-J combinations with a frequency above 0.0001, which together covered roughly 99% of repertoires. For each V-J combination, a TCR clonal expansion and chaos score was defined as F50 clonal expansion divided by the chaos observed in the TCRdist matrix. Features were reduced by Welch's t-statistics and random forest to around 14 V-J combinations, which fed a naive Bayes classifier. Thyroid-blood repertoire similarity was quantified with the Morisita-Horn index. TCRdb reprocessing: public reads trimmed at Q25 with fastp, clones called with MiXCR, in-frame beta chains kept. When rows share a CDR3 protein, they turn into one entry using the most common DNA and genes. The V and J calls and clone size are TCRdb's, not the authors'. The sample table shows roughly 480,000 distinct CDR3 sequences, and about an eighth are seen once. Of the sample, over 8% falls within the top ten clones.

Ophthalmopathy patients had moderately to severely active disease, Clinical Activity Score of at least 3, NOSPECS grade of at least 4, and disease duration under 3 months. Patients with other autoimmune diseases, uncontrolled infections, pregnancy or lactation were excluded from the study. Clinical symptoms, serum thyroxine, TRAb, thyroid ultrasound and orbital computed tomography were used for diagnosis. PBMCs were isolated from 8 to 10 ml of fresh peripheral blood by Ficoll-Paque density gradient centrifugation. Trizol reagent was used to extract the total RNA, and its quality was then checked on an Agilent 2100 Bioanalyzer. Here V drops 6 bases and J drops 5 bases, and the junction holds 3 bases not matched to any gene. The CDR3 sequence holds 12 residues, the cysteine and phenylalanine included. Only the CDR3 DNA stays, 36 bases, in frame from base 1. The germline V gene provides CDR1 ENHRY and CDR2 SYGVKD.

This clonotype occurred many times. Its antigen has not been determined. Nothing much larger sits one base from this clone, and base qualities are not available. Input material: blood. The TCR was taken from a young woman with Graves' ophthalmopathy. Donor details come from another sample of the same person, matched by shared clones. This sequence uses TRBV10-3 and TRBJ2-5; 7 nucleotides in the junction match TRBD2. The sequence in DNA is TGTGCCATCAGCAGCGGGAAGGAGACCCAGTACTTC. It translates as CAISSGKETQYF.